This TCR beta chain was captured in a study of blood T cell repertoires in COVID-19. Original processing notes: Reference gene primer amplification in the assay estimated nucleated cell counts. The assay was immunoSEQ multiplex PCR, and TCRdb's table has in-frame clones only and misses some. D and trimming were read from the DNA, whereas the V and J calls and clone size are those reported in that table. The sample lists 180,000 or so clones, 76% occurring once. CDR1 and CDR2 from the germline V gene are SEHNR and FQNEAQ (reference sequence). The CDR3 has 18 residues. V dropped 3 bases and J dropped 4; count of bases not matched to a gene: 11.

The sample taken for sequencing was peripheral blood. This chain joins TRBV7-9 and TRBJ2-3, with 12 bases that match TRBD2. This sequence was found in a woman in her forties or fifties with active or convalescent COVID-19. The CDR3 region is CASSFPTLSSGGADTQYF. As DNA, the CDR3 is TGTGCCAGCAGCTTCCCCACCCTCTCTAGCGGGGGGGCAGATACGCAGTATTTT. The whole variable domain, remainder taken from reference TRBV7-9 and TRBJ2-3, is DTGVSQNPRHKITKRGQNVTFRCDPISEHNRLYWYRQTLGQGPEFLTYFQNEAQLEKSRLLSDRFSAERPKGSFSTLEIQRTEQGDSAMYLCASSFPTLSSGGADTQYFGPGTRLTVL.